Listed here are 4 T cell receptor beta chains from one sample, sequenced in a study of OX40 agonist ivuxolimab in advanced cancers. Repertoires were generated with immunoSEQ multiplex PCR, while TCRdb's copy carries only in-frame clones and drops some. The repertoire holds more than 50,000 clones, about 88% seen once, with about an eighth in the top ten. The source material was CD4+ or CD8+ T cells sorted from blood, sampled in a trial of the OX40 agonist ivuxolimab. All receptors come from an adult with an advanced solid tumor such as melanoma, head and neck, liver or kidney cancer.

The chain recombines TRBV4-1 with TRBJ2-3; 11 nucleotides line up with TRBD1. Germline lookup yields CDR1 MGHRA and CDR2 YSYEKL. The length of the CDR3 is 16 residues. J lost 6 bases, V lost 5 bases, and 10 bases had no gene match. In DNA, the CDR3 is TGCGCCAGCAGCTCCAGGGACAGGGGGGTTGTTGATACGCAGTATTTT. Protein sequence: CASSSRDRGVVDTQYF.

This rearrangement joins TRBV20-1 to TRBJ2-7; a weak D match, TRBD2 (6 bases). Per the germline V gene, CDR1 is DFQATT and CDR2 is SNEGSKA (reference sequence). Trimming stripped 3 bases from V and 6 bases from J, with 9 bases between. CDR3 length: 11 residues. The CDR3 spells CSARTRREQYF. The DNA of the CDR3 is TGCAGTGCTAGGACTAGACGCGAGCAGTACTTC.

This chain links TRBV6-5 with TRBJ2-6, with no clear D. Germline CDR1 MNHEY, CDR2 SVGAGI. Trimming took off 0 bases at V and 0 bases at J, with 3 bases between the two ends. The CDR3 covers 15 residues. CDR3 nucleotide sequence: TGTGCCAGCAGTTACTCGGTCTCTGGGGCCAACGTCCTGACTTTC. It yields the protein CASSYSVSGANVLTF.

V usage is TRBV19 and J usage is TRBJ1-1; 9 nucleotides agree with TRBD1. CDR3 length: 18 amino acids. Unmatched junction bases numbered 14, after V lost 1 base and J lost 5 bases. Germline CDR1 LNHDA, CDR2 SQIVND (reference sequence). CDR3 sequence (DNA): TGTGCCAGTAGTATAGGTAGGACAGGGGTTTCGTCCGGGACTGAAGCTTTCTTT. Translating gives CASSIGRTGVSSGTEAFF. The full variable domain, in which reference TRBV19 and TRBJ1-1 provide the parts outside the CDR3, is DGGITQSPKYLFRKEGQNVTLSCEQNLNHDAMYWYRQDPGQGLRLIYYSQIVNDFQKGDIAEGYSVSREKKESFPLTVTSAQKNPTAFYLCASSIGRTGVSSGTEAFFGQGTRLTVV.